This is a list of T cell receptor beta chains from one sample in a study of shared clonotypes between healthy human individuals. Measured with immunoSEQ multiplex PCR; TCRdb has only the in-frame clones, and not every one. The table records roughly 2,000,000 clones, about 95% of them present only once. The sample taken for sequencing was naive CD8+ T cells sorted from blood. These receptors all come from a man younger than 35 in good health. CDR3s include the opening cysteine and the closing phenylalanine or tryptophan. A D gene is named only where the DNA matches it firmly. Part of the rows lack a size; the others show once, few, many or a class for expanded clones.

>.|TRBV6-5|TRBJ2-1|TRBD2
CASSYSLTSGIIEQFF
TGTGCCAGCAGTTACTCGCTAACTAGCGGGATCATTGAGCAGTTCTTC
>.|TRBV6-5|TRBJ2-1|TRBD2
CASSSRGFDEQFF
TGTGCCAGCAGTTCGCGGGGGTTCGATGAGCAGTTCTTC
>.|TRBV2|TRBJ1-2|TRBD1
CASSELVGGGEYGYTF
TGTGCCAGCAGTGAATTGGTCGGAGGGGGCGAATATGGCTACACCTTC
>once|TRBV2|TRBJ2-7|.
CASSGSEGDEQYF
TGTGCCAGCAGTGGGTCAGAAGGCGACGAGCAGTACTTC
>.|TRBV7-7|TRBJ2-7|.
CASSEGNPGEQYF
TGTGCTAGCAGCGAGGGTAATCCGGGCGAGCAGTACTTC
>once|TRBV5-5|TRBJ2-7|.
CASSPDGSSYEQYF
TGTGCCAGCAGCCCTGACGGGAGCTCCTACGAGCAGTACTTC
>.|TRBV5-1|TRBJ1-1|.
CASGGIETEAFF
TGCGCCAGCGGAGGGATCGAGACTGAAGCTTTCTTT
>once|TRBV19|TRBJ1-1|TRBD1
CASSPLGTGNTEAFF
TGTGCCAGTAGTCCGTTGGGGACAGGGAACACTGAAGCTTTCTTT
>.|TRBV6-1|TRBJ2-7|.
CASSLDVIGTYEQYF
TGTGCCAGCAGTCTGGACGTTATAGGTACCTACGAGCAGTACTTC
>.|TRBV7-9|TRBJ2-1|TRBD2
CASSSSSGASSYNEQFF
TGTGCCAGCAGCTCATCTAGCGGGGCAAGCTCCTACAATGAGCAGTTCTTC
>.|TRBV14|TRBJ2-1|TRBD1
CASSQGYRGSYNEQFF
TGTGCCAGCAGCCAAGGGTACAGGGGCTCCTACAATGAGCAGTTCTTC
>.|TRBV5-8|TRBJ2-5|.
CASSLAEVRETQYF
TGTGCCAGCAGCTTGGCCGAGGTTAGGGAGACCCAGTACTTC
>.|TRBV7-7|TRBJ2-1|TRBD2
CASSLILRTSVRDNEQFF
TGTGCTAGCAGCCTCATCCTAAGGACTAGCGTCCGGGACAATGAGCAGTTCTTC
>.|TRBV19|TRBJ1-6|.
CASSKRDSYNSPLHF
TGTGCCAGTAGTAAGAGGGATTCCTATAATTCACCCCTCCACTTT
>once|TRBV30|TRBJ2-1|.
CAWSVTGGLARNEQFF
TGTGCCTGGAGTGTAACCGGCGGTCTGGCTCGTAATGAGCAGTTCTTC
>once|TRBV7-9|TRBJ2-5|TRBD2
CASSSGLAGFQETQYF
TGTGCCAGCAGCTCTGGACTAGCGGGATTCCAAGAGACCCAGTACTTC
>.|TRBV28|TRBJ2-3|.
CASGTGAGNTQYF
TGTGCCAGCGGTACAGGGGCGGGAAATACGCAGTATTTT
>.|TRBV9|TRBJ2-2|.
CASSVNPRENTGELFF
TGTGCCAGCAGCGTTAATCCTCGGGAGAACACCGGGGAGCTGTTTTTT
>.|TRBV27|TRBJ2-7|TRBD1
CASSLVGTGRYEQYF
TGTGCCAGCAGTTTAGTTGGGACAGGGCGGTACGAGCAGTACTTC
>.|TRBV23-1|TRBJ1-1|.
CASSQYEGLFGTEAFF
TGCGCCAGCAGTCAATACGAGGGACTGTTTGGTACTGAAGCTTTCTTT
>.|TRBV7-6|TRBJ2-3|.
CASRRQSSSTDTQYF
TGTGCCAGCAGGCGACAGTCATCTAGCACAGATACGCAGTATTTT
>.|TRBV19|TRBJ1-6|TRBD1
CASRSLGGGFSPLHF
TGTGCCAGTAGAAGCTTAGGGGGCGGGTTTTCACCCCTCCACTTT
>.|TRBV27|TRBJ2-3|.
CASSLSLGDTQYF
TGTGCCAGCAGTTTATCCCTAGGAGATACGCAGTATTTT
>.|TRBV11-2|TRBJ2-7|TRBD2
CASSSEAGAIDEQYF
TGTGCCAGCAGCTCCGAAGCGGGAGCTATCGACGAGCAGTACTTC
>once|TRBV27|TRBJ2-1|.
CASSLTAGNEQFF
TGTGCCAGCAGTTTAACTGCGGGCAATGAGCAGTTCTTC
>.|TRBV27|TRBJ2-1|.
CASRLAPPYNEQFF
TGTGCCAGCAGACTAGCACCGCCCTACAATGAGCAGTTCTTC
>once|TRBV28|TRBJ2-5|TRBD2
CASRLAGGPGTAETQYF
TGTGCCAGCAGGCTAGCGGGGGGGCCGGGAACTGCGGAGACCCAGTACTTC
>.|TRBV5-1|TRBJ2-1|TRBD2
CASSLQLAEAYNEQFF
TGCGCCAGCAGCTTGCAACTAGCGGAGGCCTACAATGAGCAGTTCTTC